This T cell receptor beta chain was observed in a study of T cell responses to AZD1222 COVID-19 vaccine. Method: immunoSEQ multiplex PCR; TCRdb's copy keeps in-frame clones and lacks some. In the table there are tens of thousands of clones, 70% to 90% of which are singletons. Study results and caveats: At 160-218 and 743-854, vaccine-associated CD4 TCRs were dominant, and they spanned spike. Reports indicate that nearly half of spike-specific TCRs are directed at unmutated variant regions.

The CDR3 length is 15 residues. V was pared by 5 bases and J by 6 bases, with 17 bases between. Germline CDR1 and CDR2: SGHTA and FQGNSA. This clone was counted a few times. Its antigen is undetermined. This specimen consisted of peripheral blood, obtained 28 days after the second AZD1222 dose. This TCR derives from an adult who received the AZD1222 COVID-19 vaccine. This chain links TRBV7-2 with TRBJ1-5; maybe TRBD1 (5 bases). CDR3 coding DNA: TGTGCCAGCAGCCCCGGGGGGTCGCGCATTCAGCCCCAGCATTTT. This translates into CASSPGGSRIQPQHF.